This T cell receptor (beta chain) appears in the sequencing data of a study of T cells in localized non-small cell lung cancer. General study points: Greater T cell density in blood accompanied longer overall survival. Maximal T cell clonality occurred in uninvolved adjacent lung, with tumor ranking below it. A median 57 of the top 100 tumor clones appeared in adjacent lung. Multi-region tumor sequencing was not done, so intratumor heterogeneity could not be excluded.

Germline values: CDR1 SNHLY, CDR2 FYNNEI. Trimming took off 6 bases at V and 6 bases at J, with 14 bases between the two ends. CDR3 length equals 13 residues. A remark on this clone: Antigen unknown.

Assay: immunoSEQ multiplex PCR; the TCRdb copy retains only in-frame clones and omits some. The table has 65,000 to 90,000 clones, less than 85% seen once. The sequence was collected from a man between 40 and 70 years old with stage II squamous cell lung carcinoma. The sequences come from PBMCs, collected before any cancer treatment. The genes are TRBV2 and TRBJ1-2, with D unresolved. The CDR3 coding sequence is TGTGCCAGCAGCCCCCGGGTCTCCGATGGCTACACCTTC. It specifies CASSPRVSDGYTF.